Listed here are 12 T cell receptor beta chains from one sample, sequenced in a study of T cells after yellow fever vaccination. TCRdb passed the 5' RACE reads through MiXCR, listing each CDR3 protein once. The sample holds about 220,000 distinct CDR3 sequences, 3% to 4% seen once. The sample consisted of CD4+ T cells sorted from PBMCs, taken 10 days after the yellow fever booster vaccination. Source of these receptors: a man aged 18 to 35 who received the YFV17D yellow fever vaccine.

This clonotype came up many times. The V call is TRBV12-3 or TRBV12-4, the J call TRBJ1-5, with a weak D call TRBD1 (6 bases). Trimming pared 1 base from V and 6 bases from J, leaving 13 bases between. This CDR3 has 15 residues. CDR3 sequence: CASSLGGARGQPQHF. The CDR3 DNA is TGTGCCAGCAGTTTAGGGGGGGCGCGAGGTCAGCCCCAGCATTTT.

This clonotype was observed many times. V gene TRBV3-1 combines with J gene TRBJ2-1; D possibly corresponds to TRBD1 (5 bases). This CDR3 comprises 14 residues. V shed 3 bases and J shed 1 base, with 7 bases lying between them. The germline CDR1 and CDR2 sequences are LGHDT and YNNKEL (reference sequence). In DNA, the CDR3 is TGTGCCAGCAGCCAGACAGCGTCCTACAATGAGCAGTTCTTC. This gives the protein CASSQTASYNEQFF.

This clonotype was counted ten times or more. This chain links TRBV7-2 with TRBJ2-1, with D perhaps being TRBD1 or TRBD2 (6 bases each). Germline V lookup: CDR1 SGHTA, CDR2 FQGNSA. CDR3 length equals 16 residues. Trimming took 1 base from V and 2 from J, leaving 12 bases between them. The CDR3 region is CASSLGPGGPYNEQFF. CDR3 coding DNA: TGTGCCAGCAGCTTAGGTCCCGGGGGCCCCTACAATGAGCAGTTCTTC.

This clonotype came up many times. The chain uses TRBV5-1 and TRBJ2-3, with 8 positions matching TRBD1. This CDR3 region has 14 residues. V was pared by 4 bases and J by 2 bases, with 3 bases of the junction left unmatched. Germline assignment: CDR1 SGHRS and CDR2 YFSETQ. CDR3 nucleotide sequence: TGCGCCAGCAGCCCAGGGGGCCACACAGATACGCAGTATTTT. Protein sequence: CASSPGGHTDTQYF.

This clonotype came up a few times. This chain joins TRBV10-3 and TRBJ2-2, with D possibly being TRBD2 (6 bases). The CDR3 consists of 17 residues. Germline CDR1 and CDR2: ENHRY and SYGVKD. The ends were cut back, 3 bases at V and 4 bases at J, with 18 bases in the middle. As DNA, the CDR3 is TGTGCCATCAGTGATTTTTTTGGCCGGGGGTCCACCGGGGAGCTGTTTTTT. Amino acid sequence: CAISDFFGRGSTGELFF.

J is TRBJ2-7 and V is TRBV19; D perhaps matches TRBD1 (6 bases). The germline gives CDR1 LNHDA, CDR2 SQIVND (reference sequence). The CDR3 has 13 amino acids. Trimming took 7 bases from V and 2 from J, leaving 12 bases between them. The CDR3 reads CASIGTNPYEQYF. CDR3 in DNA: TGTGCCAGTATCGGGACAAACCCCTACGAGCAGTACTTC.

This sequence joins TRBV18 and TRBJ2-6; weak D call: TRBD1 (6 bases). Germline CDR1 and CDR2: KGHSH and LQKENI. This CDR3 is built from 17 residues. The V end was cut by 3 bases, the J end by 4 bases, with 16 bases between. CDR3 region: CASSPLTGFAGANVLTF. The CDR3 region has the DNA TGTGCCAGCTCACCCCTTACAGGGTTCGCCGGGGCCAACGTCCTGACTTTC. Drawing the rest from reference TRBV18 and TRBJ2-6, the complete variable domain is NAGVMQNPRHLVRRRGQEARLRCSPMKGHSHVYWYRQLPEEGLKFMVYLQKENIIDESGMPKERFSAEFPKEGPSILRIQQVVRGDSAAYFCASSPLTGFAGANVLTFGAGSRLTVL.

The CDR3 spells CASSDGASYEQYF. Written as DNA, the CDR3 is TGTGCCAGCAGTGATGGGGCCTCCTACGAGCAGTACTTC. The chain combines TRBV6-1 with TRBJ2-7; tentatively, D is TRBD1 (5 bases). Trimming removed 3 bases from V and 0 bases from J, with 6 bases in between. The CDR3 runs to 13 residues. From germline, CDR1 is MNHNS and CDR2 SASEGT.

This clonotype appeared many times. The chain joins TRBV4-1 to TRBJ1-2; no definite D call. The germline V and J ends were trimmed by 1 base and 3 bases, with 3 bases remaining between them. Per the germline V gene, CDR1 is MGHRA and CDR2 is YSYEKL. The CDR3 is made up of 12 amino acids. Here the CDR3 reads CASSQVDYGYTF. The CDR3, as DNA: TGCGCCAGCAGCCAAGTAGACTATGGCTACACCTTC.

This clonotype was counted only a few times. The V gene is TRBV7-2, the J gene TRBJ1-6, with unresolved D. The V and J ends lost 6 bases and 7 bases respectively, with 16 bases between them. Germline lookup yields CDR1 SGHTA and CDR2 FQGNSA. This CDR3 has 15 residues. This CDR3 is CASSKTGPKNSPLHF. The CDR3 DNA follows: TGTGCCAGCAGTAAAACGGGCCCCAAGAATTCACCCCTCCACTTT.

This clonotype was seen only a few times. CDR3 sequence: CSAREGGSYEQYV. For the CDR3, the DNA is TGCAGTGCCAGGGAGGGCGGATCCTACGAGCAGTACGTC. J is TRBJ2-7 and V is TRBV20-1, with 7 bases fitting TRBD2. CDR3 length equals 13 residues. V gave up 6 bases and J gave up 1 base; unmatched junction bases: 6. The germline V gene encodes CDR1 DFQATT and CDR2 SNEGSKA (reference sequence).

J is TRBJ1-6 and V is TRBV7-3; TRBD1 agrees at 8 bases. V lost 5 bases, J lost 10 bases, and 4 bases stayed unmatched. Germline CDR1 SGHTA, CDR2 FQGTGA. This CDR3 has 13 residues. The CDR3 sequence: CASSPDRESPLHF. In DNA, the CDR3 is TGTGCCAGCAGCCCGGACAGGGAATCACCCCTCCACTTT.